This TCR beta chain was captured by sequencing in a study of lymphopenia after photon versus proton radiotherapy (dated by TCRdb to between 2019 and 2020). About the investigation overall: The immunological effects of photon versus proton radiation therapy were compared in patients with gastrointestinal tumors who developed high-grade lymphopenia. The cohort included roughly 18 patients with gastrointestinal tumors who developed lymphopenia after receiving either photon or proton therapy. The goal of the study was to characterize the differences between the two radiation modalities in how they affect the immune system.

To note about this clone: There is no known antigen for this receptor. The input lacks base qualities; no much larger clone sits a single base away.

What the research found in general, with its limitations: Across the cohort, an inverse correlation was found between a larger post-nadir drop in TCR diversity and overall survival time among patients who died. The survival association was assessed only in patients who died, and better survival with proton therapy was presented by the authors as a possibility rather than a demonstrated result. Once the lymphocyte count had reached its nadir, the repertoires of photon-treated patients showed oligoclonal expansion, particularly of CD8+ Temra cells, and this expansion drove the decline in diversity. Proton-treated patients stayed relatively stable during treatment, while photon-treated patients lost naive T cells and TCR diversity and gained effector/memory populations.

The CDR3 numbers 15 residues from cysteine through phenylalanine. Of all the DNA, just the CDR3 is kept, 45 bases in frame from base 1. Between the V and J ends, shortened by 4 bases and 8 bases respectively, the junction contains 20 bases. The germline V gene (reference sequence) supplies CDR1 LNHDA and CDR2 SQIVND. Receptors were amplified or captured by the immunoSEQ multiplex PCR assay. Deep sequencing of rearranged TCR beta loci, alongside multiparametric flow cytometry, was used to profile T cell repertoires. What TCRdb holds here is the immuneACCESS table cut down to in-frame rearrangements. Part of the clones is not present; checked against another copy, under half of the missing clones reflect an unresolved V gene, and the others are unexplained. The sample contains 70,000 or so clones, under 95% of them found a single time. The ten largest make up over 2% of the sample.

This chain joins TRBV19 to TRBJ1-2, with a weak D call of TRBD1 (6 bases match). The source material was peripheral blood, sampled from a patient treated with photon-based radiotherapy. The sequence was collected from a woman between 35 and 50 years old with cholangiocarcinoma. The CDR3: CASSTQQGRLGGYTF. The nucleotide sequence reads as follows: TGTGCCAGTAGTACTCAACAGGGACGGTTAGGGGGCTACACCTTC.